This TCR beta chain was profiled in a study of T cell clonality in common variable immunodeficiency. The CDR3 contains 12 residues. Germline V gene sequence: CDR1 SEHNR, CDR2 FQNEAQ (reference sequence). Only a few counts were recorded for this clone. Antigen: not known. The junction differs from germline at one of its ends, possibly a read error. The observed sequence ends 3 residues before the CDR3 terminus, with the missing tail filled in from the germline J gene. The data were produced by immunoSEQ multiplex PCR, yet TCRdb's version contains in-frame clones alone and is incomplete. This set yields fewer than 55,000 clones and no singletons; the top ten hold approximately 1.9%. Study-level findings and limits: CVID subjects shared fewer TCRbeta clones than healthy controls did. CVID subjects had higher TCRbeta clonality than healthy controls, most marked in about a third. The cause of increased CVID clonality remains unclear without subpopulation sequencing.

Sequencing used peripheral blood mononuclear cells. The TCR was taken from a person between 18 and 75 years old in good health. V usage is TRBV7-9 and J usage is TRBJ1-4; maybe TRBD1 (6 bases). Incomplete CDR3 DNA: TGTTCCAGCAACCGGGACACTGAAAAA. Amino acid sequence: CSSNRDTEK. The entire CDR3 is CSSNRDTEKLFF. The complete variable domain, with remaining parts taken from reference TRBV7-9 and TRBJ1-4, reads DTGVSQNPRHKITKRGQNVTFRCDPISEHNRLYWYRQTLGQGPEFLTYFQNEAQLEKSRLLSDRFSAERPKGSFSTLEIQRTEQGDSAMYLCSSNRDTEKLFFGSGTQLSVL.